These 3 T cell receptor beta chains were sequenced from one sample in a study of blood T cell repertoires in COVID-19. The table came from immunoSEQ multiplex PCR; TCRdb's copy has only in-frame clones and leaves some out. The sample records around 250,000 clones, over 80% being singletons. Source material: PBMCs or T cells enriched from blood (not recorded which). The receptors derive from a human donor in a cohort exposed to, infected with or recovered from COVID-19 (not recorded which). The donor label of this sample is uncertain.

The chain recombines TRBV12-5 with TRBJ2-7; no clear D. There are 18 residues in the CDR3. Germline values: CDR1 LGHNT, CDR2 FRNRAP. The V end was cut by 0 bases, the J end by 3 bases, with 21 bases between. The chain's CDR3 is CASGLVLNSRLKNYEQYF. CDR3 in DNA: TGTGCTAGTGGTTTGGTACTGAACAGTCGATTGAAGAACTACGAGCAGTACTTC.

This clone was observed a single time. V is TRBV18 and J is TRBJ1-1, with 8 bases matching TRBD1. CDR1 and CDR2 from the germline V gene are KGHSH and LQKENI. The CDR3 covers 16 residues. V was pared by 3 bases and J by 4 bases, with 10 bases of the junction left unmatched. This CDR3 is CASSPFIEQGGTEAFF. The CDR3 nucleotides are TGTGCCAGCTCACCTTTCATTGAACAGGGGGGCACTGAAGCTTTCTTT.

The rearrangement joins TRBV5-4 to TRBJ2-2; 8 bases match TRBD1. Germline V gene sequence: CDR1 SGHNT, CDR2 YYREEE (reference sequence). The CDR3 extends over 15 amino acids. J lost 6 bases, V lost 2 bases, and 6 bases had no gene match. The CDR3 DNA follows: TGTGCCAGCAGCTTTAACAGGGGGAATTCCGGGGAGCTGTTTTTT. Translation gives CASSFNRGNSGELFF.